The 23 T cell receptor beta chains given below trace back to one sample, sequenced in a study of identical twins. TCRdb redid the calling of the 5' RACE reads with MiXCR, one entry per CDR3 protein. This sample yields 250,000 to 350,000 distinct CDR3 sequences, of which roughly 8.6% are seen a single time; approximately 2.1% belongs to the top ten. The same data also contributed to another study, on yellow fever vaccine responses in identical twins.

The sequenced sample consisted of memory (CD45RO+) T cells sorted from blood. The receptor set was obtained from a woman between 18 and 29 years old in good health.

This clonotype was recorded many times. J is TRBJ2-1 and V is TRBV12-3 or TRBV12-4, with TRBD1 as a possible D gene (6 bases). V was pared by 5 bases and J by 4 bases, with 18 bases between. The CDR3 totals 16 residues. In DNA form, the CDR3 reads TGTGCCAGCAGTCTACAGGGACCAGAACCGTACAATGAGCAGTTCTTC. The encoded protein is CASSLQGPEPYNEQFF.

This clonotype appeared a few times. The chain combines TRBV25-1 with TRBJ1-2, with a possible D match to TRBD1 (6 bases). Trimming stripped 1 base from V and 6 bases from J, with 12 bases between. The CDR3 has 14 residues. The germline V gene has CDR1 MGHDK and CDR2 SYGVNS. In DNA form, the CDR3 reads TGTGCCAGCAGTGAATTGGCAGGGGAGGATGGCTACACCTTC. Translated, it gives CASSELAGEDGYTF.

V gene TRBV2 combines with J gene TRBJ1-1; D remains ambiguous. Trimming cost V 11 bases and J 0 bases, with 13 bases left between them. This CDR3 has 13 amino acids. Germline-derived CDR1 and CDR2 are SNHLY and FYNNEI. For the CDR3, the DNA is TGTGCCTCCCGCGGTTTTGTGAACACTGAAGCTTTCTTT. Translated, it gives CASRGFVNTEAFF.

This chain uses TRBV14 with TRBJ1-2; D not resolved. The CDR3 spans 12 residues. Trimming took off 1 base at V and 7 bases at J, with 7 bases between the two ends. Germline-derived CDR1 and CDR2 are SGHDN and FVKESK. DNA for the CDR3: TGTGCCAGCAGCCAAGTTACTAGTGGCTACACCTTC. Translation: CASSQVTSGYTF.

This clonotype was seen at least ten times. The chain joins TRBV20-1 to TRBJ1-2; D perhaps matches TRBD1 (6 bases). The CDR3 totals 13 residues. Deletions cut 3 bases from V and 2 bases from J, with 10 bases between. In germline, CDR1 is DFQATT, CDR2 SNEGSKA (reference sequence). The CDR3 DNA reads TGCAGTGCTAGTGAGGGGGTCAACTATGGCTACACCTTC. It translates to CSASEGVNYGYTF.

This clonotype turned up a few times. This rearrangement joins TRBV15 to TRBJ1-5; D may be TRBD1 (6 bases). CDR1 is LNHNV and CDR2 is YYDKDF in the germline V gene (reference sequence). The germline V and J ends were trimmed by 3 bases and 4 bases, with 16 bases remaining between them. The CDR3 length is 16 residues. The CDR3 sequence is CATSRAGTKGNQPQHF. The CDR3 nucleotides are TGTGCCACCAGCAGGGCCGGGACAAAAGGAAATCAGCCCCAGCATTTT. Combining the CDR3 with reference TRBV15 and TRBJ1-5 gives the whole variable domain DAMVIQNPRYQVTQFGKPVTLSCSQTLNHNVMYWYQQKSSQAPKLLFHYYDKDFNNEADTPDNFQSRRPNTSFCFLDIRSPGLGDTAMYLCATSRAGTKGNQPQHFGDGTRLSIL.

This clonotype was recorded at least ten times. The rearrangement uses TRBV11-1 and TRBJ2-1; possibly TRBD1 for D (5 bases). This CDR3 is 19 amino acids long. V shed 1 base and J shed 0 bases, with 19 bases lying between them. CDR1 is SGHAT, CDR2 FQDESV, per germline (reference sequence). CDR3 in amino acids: CASSLGAFLGPSSYNEQFF. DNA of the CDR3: TGTGCCAGCAGCTTAGGGGCTTTTTTGGGGCCTAGCTCCTACAATGAGCAGTTCTTC.

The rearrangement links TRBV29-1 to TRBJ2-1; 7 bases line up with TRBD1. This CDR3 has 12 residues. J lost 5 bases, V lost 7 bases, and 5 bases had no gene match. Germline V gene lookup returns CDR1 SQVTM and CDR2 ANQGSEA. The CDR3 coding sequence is TGCAGCGCTGGGACAGTCAACAATGAGCAGTTCTTC. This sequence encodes CSAGTVNNEQFF.

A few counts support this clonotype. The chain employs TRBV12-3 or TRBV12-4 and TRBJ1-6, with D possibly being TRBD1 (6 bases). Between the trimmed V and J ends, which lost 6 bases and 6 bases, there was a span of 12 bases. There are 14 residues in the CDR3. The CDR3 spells CASRIDRPNSPLHF. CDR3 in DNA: TGTGCCAGCAGAATTGACAGGCCTAATTCACCCCTCCACTTT.

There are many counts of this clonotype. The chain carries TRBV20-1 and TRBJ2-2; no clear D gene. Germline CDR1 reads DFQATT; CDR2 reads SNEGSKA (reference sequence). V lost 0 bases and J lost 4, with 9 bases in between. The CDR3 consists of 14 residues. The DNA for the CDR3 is TGCAGTGCTAGAGATCAGGAGATCACCGGGGAGCTGTTTTTT. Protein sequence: CSARDQEITGELFF.

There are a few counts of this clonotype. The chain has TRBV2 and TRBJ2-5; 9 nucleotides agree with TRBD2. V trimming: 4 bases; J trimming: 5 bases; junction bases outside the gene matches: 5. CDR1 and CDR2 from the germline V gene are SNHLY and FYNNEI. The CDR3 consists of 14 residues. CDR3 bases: TGTGCCAGCAGTGTTCGGGCGGGAGGGGAGACCCAGTACTTC. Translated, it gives CASSVRAGGETQYF. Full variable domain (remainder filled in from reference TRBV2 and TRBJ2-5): EPEVTQTPSHQVTQMGQEVILRCVPISNHLYFYWYRQILGQKVEFLVSFYNNEISEKSEIFDDQFSVERPDGSNFTLKIRSTKLEDSAMYFCASSVRAGGETQYFGPGTRLLVL.

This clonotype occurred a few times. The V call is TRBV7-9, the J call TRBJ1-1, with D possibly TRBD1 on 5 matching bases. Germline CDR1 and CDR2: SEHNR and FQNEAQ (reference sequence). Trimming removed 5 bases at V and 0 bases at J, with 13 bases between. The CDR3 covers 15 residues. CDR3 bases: TGTGCCAGCAGCCCGTTTGGGGGGATGAACACTGAAGCTTTCTTT. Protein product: CASSPFGGMNTEAFF.

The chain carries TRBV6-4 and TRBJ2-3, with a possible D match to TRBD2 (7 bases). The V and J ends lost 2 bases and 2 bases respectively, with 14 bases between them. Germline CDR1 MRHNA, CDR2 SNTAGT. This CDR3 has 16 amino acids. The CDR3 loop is CASSDIVGGPTDTQYF. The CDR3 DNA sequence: TGTGCCAGCAGTGACATTGTGGGGGGGCCCACAGATACGCAGTATTTT.

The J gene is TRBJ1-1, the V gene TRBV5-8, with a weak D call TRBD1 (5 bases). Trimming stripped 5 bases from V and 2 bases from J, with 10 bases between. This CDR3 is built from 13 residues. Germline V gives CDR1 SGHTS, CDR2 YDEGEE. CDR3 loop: CASRWGTNTEAFF. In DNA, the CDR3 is TGTGCCAGCAGATGGGGGACCAACACTGAAGCTTTCTTT. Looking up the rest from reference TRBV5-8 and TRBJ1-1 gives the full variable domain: EAGVTQSPTHLIKTRGQQATLRCSPISGHTSVYWYQQALGLGLQFLLWYDEGEERNRGNFPPRFSGRQFPNYSSELNVNALELEDSALYLCASRWGTNTEAFFGQGTRLTVV.

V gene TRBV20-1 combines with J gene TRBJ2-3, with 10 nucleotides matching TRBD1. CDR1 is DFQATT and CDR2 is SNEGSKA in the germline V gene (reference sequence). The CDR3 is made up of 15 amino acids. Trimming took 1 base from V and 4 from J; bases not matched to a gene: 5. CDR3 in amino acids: CSARGWTGGADTQYF. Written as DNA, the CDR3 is TGCAGTGCTAGAGGCTGGACAGGGGGGGCAGATACGCAGTATTTT.

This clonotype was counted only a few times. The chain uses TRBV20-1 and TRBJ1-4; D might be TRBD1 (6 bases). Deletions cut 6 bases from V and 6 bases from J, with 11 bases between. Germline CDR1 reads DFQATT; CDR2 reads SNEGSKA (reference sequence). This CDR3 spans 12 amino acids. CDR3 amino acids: CSALAGDEKLFF. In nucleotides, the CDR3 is TGCAGTGCCCTCGCAGGGGATGAAAAACTGTTTTTT.

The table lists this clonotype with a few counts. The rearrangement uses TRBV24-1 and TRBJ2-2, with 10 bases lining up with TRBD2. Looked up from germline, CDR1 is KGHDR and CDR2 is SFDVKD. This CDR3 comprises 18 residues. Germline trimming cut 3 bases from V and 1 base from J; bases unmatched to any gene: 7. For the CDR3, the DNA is TGTGCCACCAGTGATCGTCCTAGGACTAGCGGGAACACCGGGGAGCTGTTTTTT. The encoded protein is CATSDRPRTSGNTGELFF.

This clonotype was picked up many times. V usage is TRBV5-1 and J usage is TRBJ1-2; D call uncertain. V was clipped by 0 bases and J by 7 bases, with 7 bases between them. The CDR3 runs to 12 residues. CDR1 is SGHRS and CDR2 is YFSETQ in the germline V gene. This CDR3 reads CASSLDGSGYTF. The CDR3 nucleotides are TGCGCCAGCAGCTTGGACGGGTCTGGCTACACCTTC.

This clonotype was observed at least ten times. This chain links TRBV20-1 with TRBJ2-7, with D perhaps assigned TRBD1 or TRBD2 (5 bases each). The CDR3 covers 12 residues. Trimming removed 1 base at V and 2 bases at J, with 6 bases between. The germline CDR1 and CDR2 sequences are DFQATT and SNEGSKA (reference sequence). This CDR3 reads CSARVGPYEQYF. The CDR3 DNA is TGCAGTGCTAGAGTGGGACCCTACGAGCAGTACTTC.

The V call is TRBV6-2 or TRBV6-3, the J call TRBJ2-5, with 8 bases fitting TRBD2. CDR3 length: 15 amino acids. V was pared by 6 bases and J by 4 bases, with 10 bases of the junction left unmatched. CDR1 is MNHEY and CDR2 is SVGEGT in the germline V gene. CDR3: CASSHLSGRRETQYF. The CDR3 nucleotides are TGTGCCAGCAGCCACCTAAGCGGGAGAAGAGAGACCCAGTACTTC.

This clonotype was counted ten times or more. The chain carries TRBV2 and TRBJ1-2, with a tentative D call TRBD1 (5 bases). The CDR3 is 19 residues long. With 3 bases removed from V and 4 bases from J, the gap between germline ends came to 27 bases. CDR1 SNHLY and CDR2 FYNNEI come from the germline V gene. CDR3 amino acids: CASSDLFRQEERGTYGYTF. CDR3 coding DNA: TGTGCCAGCAGTGACTTGTTCCGGCAGGAGGAGCGGGGCACCTATGGCTACACCTTC.

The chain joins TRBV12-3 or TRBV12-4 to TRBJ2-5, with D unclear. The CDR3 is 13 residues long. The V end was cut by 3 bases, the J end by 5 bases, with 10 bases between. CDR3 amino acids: CASSFQVRETQYF. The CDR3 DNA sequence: TGTGCCAGCAGTTTCCAGGTCCGCGAGACCCAGTACTTC.

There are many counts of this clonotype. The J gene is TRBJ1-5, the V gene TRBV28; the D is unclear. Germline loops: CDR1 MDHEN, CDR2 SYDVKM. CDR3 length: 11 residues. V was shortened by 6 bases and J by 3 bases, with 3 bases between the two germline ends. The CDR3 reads CASRANQPQHF. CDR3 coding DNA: TGTGCCAGCAGAGCCAATCAGCCCCAGCATTTT.